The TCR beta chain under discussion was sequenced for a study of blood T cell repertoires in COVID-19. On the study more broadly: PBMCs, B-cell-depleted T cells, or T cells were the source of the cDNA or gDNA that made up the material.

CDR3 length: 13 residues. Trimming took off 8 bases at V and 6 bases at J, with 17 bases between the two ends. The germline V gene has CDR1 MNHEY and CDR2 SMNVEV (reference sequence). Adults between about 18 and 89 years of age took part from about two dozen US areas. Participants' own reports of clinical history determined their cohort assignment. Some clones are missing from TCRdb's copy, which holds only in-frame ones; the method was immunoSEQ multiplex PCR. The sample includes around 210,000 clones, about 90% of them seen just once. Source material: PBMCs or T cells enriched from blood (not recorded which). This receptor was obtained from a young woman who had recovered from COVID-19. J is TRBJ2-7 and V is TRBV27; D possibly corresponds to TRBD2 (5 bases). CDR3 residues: CASFRGSGSEQYF. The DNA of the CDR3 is TGTGCCAGCTTTCGAGGGTCGGGATCCGAGCAGTACTTC.